The clone carrying this T cell receptor beta chain was counted a few times. These data belong to a study of blood T cell repertoires in COVID-19. Whole-study context: The samples span acute and convalescent COVID-19 from the United States, Italy and Spain. Sources were T cells, B-cell-depleted T cells, or PBMCs; the material itself was cDNA or gDNA.

The CDR3 spans 14 residues. Germline lookup yields CDR1 SGDLS and CDR2 YYNGEE. Trimming shortened V by 4 bases and J by 6 bases, and 17 bases separated the two germline ends. As originally analysed: Estimation of nucleated cell counts was performed using reference gene primer amplification. The protocol was immunoSEQ multiplex PCR, while the TCRdb copy is restricted to in-frame clones and leaves out a portion. The D gene and trimming were derived from the DNA, and the V and J assignments and clone size from that table. The sample shows about 52,000 clones, just over 85% of them seen only once. The rearrangement joins TRBV9 to TRBJ2-7, with TRBD2 as a possible D gene (7 bases). The source material was peripheral blood. This TCR was sampled from a man between 65 and 85 years old with acute or convalescent COVID-19. The CDR3 region is CASSLRGGVSEQYF. The CDR3 coding sequence is TGTGCCAGCAGCCTCAGGGGAGGGGTAAGCGAGCAGTACTTC. The whole variable domain, remainder taken from reference TRBV9 and TRBJ2-7, is DSGVTQTPKHLITATGQRVTLRCSPRSGDLSVYWYQQSLDQGLQFLIQYYNGEERAKGNILERFSAQQFPDLHSELNLSSLELGDSALYFCASSLRGGVSEQYFGPGTRLTVT.